Listed here is a single T cell receptor beta chain. The CDR3 length is 14 residues. The germline CDR1 and CDR2 sequences are SNHLY and FYNNEI. V lost 6 bases, J lost 1 base, and 12 bases lay in between. This record belongs to a study of T cell changes during pregnancy in multiple sclerosis. This table comes from immunoSEQ multiplex PCR, and its TCRdb copy is limited to in-frame clones, with some not included. This sample carries about 51,000 clones, approximately 93% of them seen once, and the ten largest clones take around 2%. The receptor comes from a female donor with multiple sclerosis, enrolled in a pregnancy study. Sequenced here: peripheral blood, sampled in the second trimester of pregnancy. The V call is TRBV2, the J call TRBJ1-1, with a possible D match to TRBD1 (5 bases). As DNA, the CDR3 is TGTGCCAGCAGGTTGGGCAGGGCGAACACTGAAGCTTTCTTT. Protein sequence: CASRLGRANTEAFF.